The 22 T cell receptor beta chains below all came from one sample that was sequenced in a study of cytomegalovirus exposure and HLA in healthy donors. The PCR was carried out with 60 Vbeta primers and 13 Jbeta primers. Profiled with immunoSEQ multiplex PCR; TCRdb holds only in-frame clones, not every one. In the table there are approximately 210,000 clones, 65% to 80% of which are singletons. Input material: PBMCs. All receptors come from a middle-aged woman in good health and CMV-seronegative.

The genes are TRBV6-1 and TRBJ2-7, with a possible D match to TRBD1 (6 bases). The germline V and J ends were trimmed by 3 bases and 2 bases, with 23 bases remaining between them. The CDR3 is 18 amino acids. Germline V lookup: CDR1 MNHNS, CDR2 SASEGT. In DNA, the CDR3 is TGTGCCAGCAGTGACCCCTCAGACAGGACCGACCTAACCTACGAGCAGTACGTC. It yields the protein CASSDPSDRTDLTYEQYV.

The rearrangement links TRBV9 to TRBJ2-1, with 8 positions matching TRBD2. The CDR3 consists of 16 residues. Germline loops: CDR1 SGDLS, CDR2 YYNGEE. Trimming cost V 4 bases and J 3 bases; bases outside gene matches: 9. The CDR3 spells CASSKGGSGIYNEQFF. The CDR3, as DNA: TGTGCCAGCAGCAAAGGGGGTAGCGGGATCTACAATGAGCAGTTCTTC.

The chain uses TRBV10-3 and TRBJ1-2; D unresolved. Germline-derived CDR1 and CDR2 are ENHRY and SYGVKD. The CDR3 loop spans 14 amino acids. V was trimmed by 0 bases and J by 4 bases, leaving 9 bases between them. The DNA of the CDR3 is TGTGCCATCAGTGAGTCGAGGCTGACCTATGGCTACACCTTC. Translation gives CAISESRLTYGYTF.

The rearrangement joins TRBV19 to TRBJ1-5, with D possibly being TRBD1 (5 bases). Per germline, CDR1 LNHDA and CDR2 SQIVND (reference sequence). V lost 3 bases and J lost 2, with 8 bases in between. This CDR3 contains 14 residues. CDR3 loop: CASSMSRGNQPQHF. The CDR3 region has the DNA TGTGCCAGTAGTATGTCCAGGGGCAATCAGCCCCAGCATTTT.

The chain couples TRBV27 to TRBJ1-1; D ambiguous. V was trimmed by 2 bases and J by 0 bases, leaving 7 bases between them. CDR1 and CDR2 (germline): MNHEY, SMNVEV (reference sequence). The CDR3 runs to 14 residues. The CDR3 nucleotides read TGTGCCAGCAGTTTAGGTACAGTGAACACTGAAGCTTTCTTT. Its protein product is CASSLGTVNTEAFF.

This chain uses TRBV7-2 with TRBJ2-1, with TRBD2 matching over 15 bases. V lost 3 bases, J lost 10 bases, and 4 bases stayed unmatched. The CDR3 loop spans 15 amino acids. Germline V CDR1 and CDR2: SGHTA, FQGNSA. CDR3 in DNA: TGTGCCAGCAGCTTCGGACTAGCGGGAGGGCAAGAGCAGTTCTTC. It encodes CASSFGLAGGQEQFF.

CDR3 DNA: TGTGCCAGCAAGGGGGGGGAGAGTGAAGCTTTCTTT. It is translated as CASKGGESEAFF. V gene TRBV9 combines with J gene TRBJ1-1; D perhaps matches TRBD1 (6 bases). CDR3 size: 12 residues. In germline, CDR1 is SGDLS, CDR2 YYNGEE. V lost 6 bases to trimming and J lost 7 bases, with 13 bases between them.

The V call is TRBV27, the J call TRBJ1-4; possible D gene TRBD1, 5 bases. The length of the CDR3 is 14 residues. The germline V gene has CDR1 MNHEY and CDR2 SMNVEV (reference sequence). The germline V and J ends were trimmed by 6 bases and 8 bases, with 16 bases remaining between them. The CDR3 protein is CASSPGLMEEKLFF. The CDR3 coding sequence is TGTGCCAGCAGCCCGGGACTCATGGAGGAAAAACTGTTTTTT.

The chain is built from TRBV28 and TRBJ2-1; D may be TRBD2 (5 bases). The V gene lost 3 bases and the J gene lost 0 bases, with 21 bases spanning the gap. In germline, CDR1 is MDHEN, CDR2 SYDVKM. The CDR3 runs 19 residues. This chain's CDR3 is CASSFGGLWTESSYNEQFF. CDR3 nucleotide sequence: TGTGCCAGCAGTTTCGGCGGGTTATGGACGGAGAGCTCCTACAATGAGCAGTTCTTC.

The chain employs TRBV19 and TRBJ1-5, with 8 bases fitting TRBD1. Germline V gene data show CDR1 as LNHDA and CDR2 as SQIVND (reference sequence). Unmatched junction bases numbered 13, after V lost 6 bases and J lost 9 bases. This CDR3 has 15 residues. CDR3 residues: CASRNGQGLVRPQHF. The CDR3 coding sequence is TGTGCCAGTAGAAACGGACAGGGTTTGGTTCGGCCCCAGCATTTT.

The CDR3 coding sequence is TGTGCCAGTAGTCTTCTTGGGCACGATGGCTACACCTTC. It translates to CASSLLGHDGYTF. The V gene is TRBV19, the J gene TRBJ1-2; no reliable D call. V lost 5 bases and J 6 bases, leaving 13 bases between the germline ends. This CDR3 comprises 13 residues. The germline CDR1 and CDR2 sequences are LNHDA and SQIVND (reference sequence). The complete variable domain, with remaining parts taken from reference TRBV19 and TRBJ1-2, reads DGGITQSPKYLFRKEGQNVTLSCEQNLNHDAMYWYRQDPGQGLRLIYYSQIVNDFQKGDIAEGYSVSREKKESFPLTVTSAQKNPTAFYLCASSLLGHDGYTFGSGTRLTVV.

V and J are TRBV6-6 and TRBJ1-5; D ambiguous. CDR3 size: 14 residues. With 0 bases removed from V and 2 bases from J, the gap between germline ends came to 5 bases. In germline, CDR1 is MNHNY, CDR2 SVGAGI (reference sequence). CDR3 nucleotide sequence: TGTGCCAGCAGTTACTCGCAGGGCAATCAGCCCCAGCATTTT. Translated, it gives CASSYSQGNQPQHF.

The chain joins TRBV28 to TRBJ2-1, with D maybe TRBD2 (6 bases). Trimming cost V 5 bases and J 1 base, with 12 bases left between them. Looked up from germline, CDR1 is MDHEN and CDR2 is SYDVKM. The CDR3 contains 15 residues. The CDR3 DNA reads TGTGCCAGCAGTCTCCCGGGGACTTCCTACAATGAGCAGTTCTTC. Translating it yields CASSLPGTSYNEQFF. The full variable domain, in which reference TRBV28 and TRBJ2-1 provide the parts outside the CDR3, is DVKVTQSSRYLVKRTGEKVFLECVQDMDHENMFWYRQDPGLGLRLIYFSYDVKMKEKGDIPEGYSVSREKKERFSLILESASTNQTSMYLCASSLPGTSYNEQFFGPGTRLTVL.

This chain links TRBV19 with TRBJ2-1; D is unresolved. The V end was cut by 7 bases, the J end by 5 bases, with 12 bases between. This CDR3 has 13 residues. Looked up from germline, CDR1 is LNHDA and CDR2 is SQIVND (reference sequence). CDR3 bases: TGTGCCAGTATGCCTAGAGGTAACAATGAGCAGTTCTTC. This sequence encodes CASMPRGNNEQFF.

This clone was seen a few times. The chain recombines TRBV15 with TRBJ1-5, with 8 bases that match TRBD1. The CDR3 is 15 amino acids. Germline CDR1 and CDR2: LNHNV and YYDKDF (reference sequence). V dropped 9 bases and J dropped 0; count of bases not matched to a gene: 7. Here the CDR3 reads CATTRTGFSNQPQHF. The CDR3, as DNA: TGTGCCACGACGAGGACAGGGTTTAGCAATCAGCCCCAGCATTTT.

Notes on this clone: A junction boundary mismatches the germline segment, possibly from a read error. The chain links TRBV9 to TRBJ1-1; 9 bases are a match to TRBD1. This CDR3 is built from 18 residues. CDR1 and CDR2 from the germline V gene are SGDLS and YYNGEE. The CDR3 region has the DNA TGTGCCGGCAGCGCACGGGACAGGGTCGGGTCGGGTGGCACTGAAGCTTTCTTT. Protein: CAGSARDRVGSGGTEAFF.

The chain links TRBV29-1 to TRBJ2-3; 8 bases are shared with TRBD1. Germline V CDR1 and CDR2: SQVTM, ANQGSEA. Germline trimming cut 5 bases from V and 2 bases from J; bases unmatched to any gene: 6. There are 14 residues in the CDR3. The CDR3 region is CSVYRGASTDTQYF. The CDR3 nucleotides are TGCAGCGTTTACAGGGGGGCGTCCACAGATACGCAGTATTTT.

This chain joins TRBV13 and TRBJ2-7; weak D call: TRBD2 (5 bases). Trimming pared 5 bases from V and 5 bases from J, leaving 16 bases between. Germline V CDR1 and CDR2: PRHDT, FYEKMQ (reference sequence). The CDR3 consists of 14 residues. The CDR3 bases are TGTGCCAGCAGCCCCTCGGACTTAATGAACGAGCAGTACTTC. Translated, it gives CASSPSDLMNEQYF.

The V and J genes are TRBV2 and TRBJ2-1; 12 bases map to TRBD2. V trimming: 1 base; J trimming: 9 bases; junction bases outside the gene matches: 7. The CDR3 contains 16 residues. Looked up from germline, CDR1 is SNHLY and CDR2 is FYNNEI. The CDR3 region has the DNA TGTGCCAGCAGTGAAGGGGGGACTAGCGGGTGGGGTGAGCAGTTCTTC. Protein product: CASSEGGTSGWGEQFF. Supplemented by reference TRBV2 and TRBJ2-1, the full variable domain reads EPEVTQTPSHQVTQMGQEVILRCVPISNHLYFYWYRQILGQKVEFLVSFYNNEISEKSEIFDDQFSVERPDGSNFTLKIRSTKLEDSAMYFCASSEGGTSGWGEQFFGPGTRLTVL.

The V and J genes are TRBV7-2 and TRBJ1-4; D is undetermined. V lost 1 base to trimming and J lost 0 bases, with 6 bases between them. Per the germline V gene, CDR1 is SGHTA and CDR2 is FQGNSA. CDR3 length equals 15 residues. The CDR3: CASSLVSATNEKLFF. For the CDR3, the DNA is TGTGCCAGCAGCTTAGTCTCAGCAACTAATGAAAAACTGTTTTTT.

The chain employs TRBV27 and TRBJ2-6; the match to TRBD1 covers 8 bases. V shed 1 base and J 5 bases; nucleotides not matched to a gene: 13. There are 19 residues in the CDR3. CDR1 and CDR2 from the germline V gene are MNHEY and SMNVEV (reference sequence). CDR3: CASSLYPGRQGSWANVLTF. Written as DNA, the CDR3 is TGTGCCAGCAGTTTATATCCCGGGCGACAGGGGAGCTGGGCCAACGTCCTGACTTTC.

Turning to this clone: The same CDR3 arises from other DNA sequences in this sample as well. The gene calls are TRBV11-3 and TRBJ2-7; 11 bases are shared with TRBD2. This CDR3 contains 14 residues. Germline CDR1 reads SGHNT; CDR2 reads YENEEA. Trimming cost V 3 bases and J 6 bases; bases outside gene matches: 4. The CDR3 coding sequence is TGTGCCAGCAGCTTGGGTCTAGCGGGAGGCGAGCAGTACTTC. Translating it yields CASSLGLAGGEQYF.